The clone carrying this TCR beta chain was observed a few times. This CDR3 is 13 amino acids long. Looked up from germline, CDR1 is SQVTM and CDR2 is ANQGSEA. Trimming shortened V by 5 bases and J by 2 bases, and 10 bases separated the two germline ends. This specimen belongs to a study of blood T cell repertoires in COVID-19. Across the study: Acute-phase and convalescent COVID-19 samples originated in the United States, Italy and Spain.

Method: immunoSEQ multiplex PCR; TCRdb's copy keeps in-frame clones and lacks some. Among about 50,000 clones listed, approximately 82% were seen once. This clonotype was obtained from a man aged 65 to 85 with active COVID-19. The chain carries TRBV29-1 and TRBJ2-4; D is ambiguous. Input material: peripheral blood. CDR3 amino acids: CSVYSGPKNIQYF. The CDR3 DNA reads as TGCAGCGTTTACAGTGGTCCCAAAAACATTCAGTACTTC.